A selection of T cell receptor beta chains follows, all from one sample in a study of T-cell memory formation after mild COVID-19. TCRdb re-derived calls from the 5' RACE reads in MiXCR, one entry per CDR3 protein. This sample carries 500,000 to 600,000 distinct CDR3 sequences, about a sixth of them seen once, and the ten largest clones take approximately 12%. Sequencing was carried out using PBMCs or a T cell subset sorted from them (not recorded which). All receptors derive from an adult woman who had mild COVID-19 (a few samples of this study predate the infection). Cell type and time point are not known. CDR3s include the opening cysteine and the closing phenylalanine or tryptophan. D genes are given only for firm matches. Size tells how often a clone was seen (once, few, many) or the class of an expanded clone, and some rows leave it out.

clone_size j_call v_call d_call cdr3_aa cdr3_nt
few TRBJ2-3 TRBV20-1 - CSARPLVGGLDTQYF TGCAGTGCTAGGCCACTAGTGGGTGGATTAGATACGCAGTATTTT
once TRBJ1-1 TRBV19 - CASSIGGWNTEAFF TGTGCCAGTAGTATAGGGGGCTGGAACACTGAAGCTTTCTTT
- TRBJ2-5 TRBV10-3 TRBD2 CAISEPPGLAGTGETQYF TGTGCCATCAGTGAGCCCCCGGGACTAGCGGGGACGGGAGAGACCCAGTACTTC
few TRBJ1-2 TRBV12-3/TRBV12-4 - CASSLLLNGYTF TGTGCCAGCAGTTTACTACTCAATGGCTACACCTTC
- TRBJ2-5 TRBV6-5 TRBD2 CASTGIRRGAGRETQYF TGTGCCAGCACGGGGATTAGGCGCGGAGCGGGACGCGAGACCCAGTACTTC
- TRBJ2-7 TRBV6-2/TRBV6-3 - CASQPTGPTYEQYF TGTGCCAGCCAACCGACAGGACCTACCTACGAGCAGTACTTC
- TRBJ2-1 TRBV5-6 - CASSLDVGAIYNEQFF TGTGCCAGCAGCTTGGATGTGGGGGCGATCTACAATGAGCAGTTCTTC
- TRBJ2-7 TRBV10-3 - CAISQSDSVGSFYEQYF TGTGCCATCAGTCAGTCGGATAGTGTAGGAAGTTTTTACGAGCAGTACTTC
many TRBJ1-1 TRBV27 - CASSLRGGTEAFF TGTGCCAGCAGCTTGCGGGGGGGCACTGAAGCTTTCTTT
many TRBJ2-3 TRBV24-1 - CATSSGTANLDTQYF TGTGCCACCAGTTCCGGGACGGCGAACCTGGATACGCAGTATTTT
few TRBJ2-7 TRBV13 TRBD2 CASSLGGRFYEQYF TGTGCCAGCAGCTTAGGCGGGAGGTTCTACGAGCAGTACTTC
few TRBJ2-2 TRBV4-2 TRBD2 CASSQEIREGTGELFF TGTGCCAGCAGCCAAGAGATACGGGAGGGAACCGGGGAGCTGTTTTTT
- TRBJ1-4 TRBV7-2 TRBD1 CASSYRTGGEKLFF TGTGCCAGCAGCTATCGGACAGGGGGCGAAAAACTGTTTTTT
- TRBJ2-1 TRBV13 TRBD2 CASSLGSGGPREQFF TGTGCCAGCAGCTTAGGTAGCGGGGGACCACGGGAGCAGTTCTTC
- TRBJ2-7 TRBV6-5 - CASSPSQAVAFEQYF TGTGCCAGCAGCCCCTCCCAAGCAGTGGCTTTCGAGCAGTACTTC
few TRBJ2-7 TRBV11-1 TRBD2 CASSSLGIAGAYEQYF TGTGCCAGCAGCTCGCTCGGGATAGCGGGAGCGTACGAGCAGTACTTC
- TRBJ1-1 TRBV7-9 TRBD1 CASRDSGGNTEAFF TGTGCCAGCAGGGATTCAGGGGGGAACACTGAAGCTTTCTTT
- TRBJ2-1 TRBV7-3 TRBD2 CASSFQREGGEQFF TGTGCCAGCAGCTTCCAGCGGGAGGGCGGTGAGCAGTTCTTC
- TRBJ2-7 TRBV1 - CTSSQVRVCSDYEQYF TGCACCAGCAGCCAAGTGCGGGTTTGTTCGGACTACGAGCAGTACTTC
- TRBJ2-3 TRBV12-3/TRBV12-4 - CASSLGDGTDTQYF TGTGCCAGCAGCCTTGGAGACGGGACAGATACGCAGTATTTT
few TRBJ2-1 TRBV6-2/TRBV6-3 TRBD2 CASSPRLAGGGYNEQFF TGTGCCAGCAGCCCCCGACTAGCGGGAGGTGGCTACAATGAGCAGTTCTTC
- TRBJ2-3 TRBV7-3 TRBD2 CASSKGLAGDTQYF TGTGCCAGCAGCAAGGGACTAGCGGGAGATACGCAGTATTTT
few TRBJ2-2 TRBV9 - CASSETRGEDTGELFF TGTGCCAGCAGCGAGACCCGGGGCGAGGACACCGGGGAGCTGTTTTTT
- TRBJ1-1 TRBV5-1 TRBD1 CASSKGQALMNTEAFF TGCGCCAGCAGCAAGGGACAGGCCCTAATGAACACTGAAGCTTTCTTT
many TRBJ2-7 TRBV4-3 TRBD2 CASSPGLASSYEQYF TGCGCCAGCAGCCCCGGACTAGCCTCCTCCTACGAGCAGTACTTC
- TRBJ2-1 TRBV4-1 TRBD1 CASSLSPRTGRNEQFF TGCGCCAGCAGCCTAAGCCCTAGGACAGGGAGGAATGAGCAGTTCTTC
- TRBJ2-5 TRBV11-1 - CASSLGYGVQETQYF TGTGCCAGCAGCTTAGGGTATGGTGTCCAAGAGACCCAGTACTTC
many TRBJ1-4 TRBV3-1 - CASSPQTTGRNEKLFF TGTGCCAGCAGCCCGCAAACTACGGGGCGAAATGAAAAACTGTTTTTT
once TRBJ2-3 TRBV9 - CASSVGGFTDTQYF TGTGCCAGCAGCGTAGGTGGATTCACAGATACGCAGTATTTT
many TRBJ2-7 TRBV10-3 TRBD2 CAISEPSGRYEQYF TGTGCCATCAGTGAACCTAGCGGGAGATACGAGCAGTACTTC
few TRBJ2-5 TRBV29-1 - CSVGGFGGVVIETQYF TGCAGCGTTGGGGGGTTCGGGGGAGTCGTAATAGAGACCCAGTACTTC
- TRBJ2-7 TRBV6-2/TRBV6-3 - CASSRKVGLEQYF TGTGCCAGCAGTCGCAAGGTCGGGCTCGAGCAGTACTTC
few TRBJ2-2 TRBV12-3/TRBV12-4 - CASSKTRANTGELFF TGTGCCAGCAGTAAGACCAGGGCGAACACCGGGGAGCTGTTTTTT
- TRBJ1-3 TRBV6-1 - CASSESSPSGNTIYF TGTGCCAGCAGTGAAAGCAGTCCATCCGGAAACACCATATATTTT
few TRBJ2-3 TRBV6-4 TRBD2 CASRLAGSDTQYF TGTGCCAGCAGACTAGCGGGATCAGATACGCAGTATTTT
- TRBJ2-1 TRBV12-3/TRBV12-4 TRBD2 CASSLIRPGGSGNEQFF TGTGCCAGCAGTTTAATACGTCCGGGAGGTTCGGGGAATGAGCAGTTCTTC
- TRBJ2-1 TRBV7-9 - CASSPTGGGIYNEQFF TGTGCCAGCAGCCCAACGGGGGGCGGGATTTACAATGAGCAGTTCTTC
many TRBJ1-3 TRBV7-2 - CASSFSLAGNTIYF TGTGCCAGCAGCTTTAGCCTCGCTGGAAACACCATATATTTT
- TRBJ2-7 TRBV7-6 - CASSLAPGVRRRPYEQYF TGTGCCAGCAGCTTAGCTCCCGGGGTGAGACGGAGGCCGTACGAGCAGTACTTC
- TRBJ2-7 TRBV15 TRBD1 CATSRDRDSTYEQYF TGTGCCACCAGCAGAGATCGGGACAGCACCTACGAGCAGTACTTC
- TRBJ1-1 TRBV12-5 TRBD1 CATDPGGNTEAFF TGTGCTACAGACCCAGGGGGGAACACTGAAGCTTTCTTT
few TRBJ2-3 TRBV6-2/TRBV6-3 TRBD2 CASSYSPQRGYSTDTQYF TGTGCCAGCAGTTACTCACCCCAGCGGGGGTATAGCACAGATACGCAGTATTTT
few TRBJ2-1 TRBV3-1 TRBD2 CASSQAGLAGRGNEQFF TGTGCCAGCAGCCAAGCGGGACTAGCGGGACGCGGCAATGAGCAGTTCTTC
- TRBJ1-1 TRBV2 - CASNAQGVNTEAFF TGTGCCAGCAACGCCCAGGGAGTGAACACTGAAGCTTTCTTT
- TRBJ2-7 TRBV4-2 TRBD2 CASSQDSIAGTYEQYF TGTGCCAGCAGCCAAGATTCAATAGCGGGGACTTACGAGCAGTACTTC
- TRBJ1-1 TRBV24-1 TRBD1 CATSDGTGRYEAFF TGTGCCACCAGTGACGGGACAGGAAGATATGAAGCTTTCTTT
- TRBJ2-1 TRBV7-2 TRBD2 CASSLATSGKLYEQFF TGTGCCAGCAGCTTAGCTACTAGCGGGAAACTATATGAGCAGTTCTTC